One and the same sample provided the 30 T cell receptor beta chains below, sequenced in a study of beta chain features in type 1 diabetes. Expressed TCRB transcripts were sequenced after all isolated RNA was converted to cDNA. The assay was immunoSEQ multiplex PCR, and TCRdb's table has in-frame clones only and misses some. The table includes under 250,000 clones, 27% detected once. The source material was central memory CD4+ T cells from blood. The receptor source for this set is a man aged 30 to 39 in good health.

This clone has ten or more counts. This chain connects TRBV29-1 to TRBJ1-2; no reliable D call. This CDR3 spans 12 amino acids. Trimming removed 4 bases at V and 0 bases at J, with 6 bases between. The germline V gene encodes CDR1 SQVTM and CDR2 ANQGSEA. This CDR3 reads CSVGGPNYGYTF. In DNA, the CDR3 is TGCAGCGTTGGTGGGCCTAACTATGGCTACACCTTC.

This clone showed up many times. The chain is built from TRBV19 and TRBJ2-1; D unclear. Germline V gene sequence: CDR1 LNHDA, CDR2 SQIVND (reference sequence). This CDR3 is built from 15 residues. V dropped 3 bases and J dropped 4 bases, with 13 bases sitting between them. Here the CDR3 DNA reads TGTGCCAGTAGTATTCAGGCCCCAGAATACAATGAGCAGTTCTTC. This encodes CASSIQAPEYNEQFF.

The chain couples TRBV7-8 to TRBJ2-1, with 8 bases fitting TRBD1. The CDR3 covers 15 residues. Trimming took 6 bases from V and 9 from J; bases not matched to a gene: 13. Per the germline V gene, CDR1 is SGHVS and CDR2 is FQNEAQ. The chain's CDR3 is CASSLADRVVSEQFF. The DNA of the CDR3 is TGTGCCAGCAGTCTCGCGGACAGGGTGGTAAGTGAGCAGTTCTTC.

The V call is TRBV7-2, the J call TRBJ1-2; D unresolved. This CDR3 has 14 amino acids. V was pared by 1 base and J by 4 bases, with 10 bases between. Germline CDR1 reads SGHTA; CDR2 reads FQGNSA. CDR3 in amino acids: CASSLGVVVYGYTF. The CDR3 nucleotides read TGTGCCAGCAGCTTAGGGGTCGTAGTCTATGGCTACACCTTC.

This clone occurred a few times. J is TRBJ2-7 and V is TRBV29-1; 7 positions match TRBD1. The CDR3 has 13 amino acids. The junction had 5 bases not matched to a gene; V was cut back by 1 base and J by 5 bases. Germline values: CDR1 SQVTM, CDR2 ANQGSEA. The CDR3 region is CSVEGQGGHEQYF. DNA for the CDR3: TGCAGCGTTGAAGGACAGGGCGGGCACGAGCAGTACTTC.

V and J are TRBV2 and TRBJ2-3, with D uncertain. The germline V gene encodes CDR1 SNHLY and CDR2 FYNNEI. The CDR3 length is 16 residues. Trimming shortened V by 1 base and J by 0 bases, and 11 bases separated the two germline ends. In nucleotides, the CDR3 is TGTGCCAGCAGTGAAGGGGCGAACTTCAGCACAGATACGCAGTATTTT. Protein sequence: CASSEGANFSTDTQYF.

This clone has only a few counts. The CDR3 here is CASSPGGPQYF. CDR3 DNA: TGTGCCAGCAGCCCCGGGGGTCCGCAGTACTTC. The rearrangement links TRBV7-2 to TRBJ2-7, with D tentatively TRBD2 (6 bases). This CDR3 spans 11 amino acids. CDR1 and CDR2 (germline): SGHTA, FQGNSA. Trimming stripped 5 bases from V and 9 bases from J, with 11 bases between.

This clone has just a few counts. The CDR3 here is CASSQDGGWGQYF. For the CDR3, the DNA is TGTGCCAGCAGCCAAGACGGGGGGTGGGGACAGTATTTT. The rearrangement uses TRBV4-2 and TRBJ2-3, with 7 bases lining up with TRBD2. CDR3 size: 13 residues. The V gene's germline CDR1 is LGHNA and CDR2 YNFKEQ. V shed 0 bases, J shed 12 bases, and the junction held 6 bases outside the gene matches.

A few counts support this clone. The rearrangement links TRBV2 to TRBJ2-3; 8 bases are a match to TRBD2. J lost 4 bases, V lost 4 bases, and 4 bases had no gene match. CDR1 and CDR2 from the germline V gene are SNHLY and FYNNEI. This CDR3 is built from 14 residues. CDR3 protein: CASSVSGVSDTQYF. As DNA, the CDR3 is TGTGCCAGCAGTGTTAGCGGGGTCTCAGATACGCAGTATTTT.

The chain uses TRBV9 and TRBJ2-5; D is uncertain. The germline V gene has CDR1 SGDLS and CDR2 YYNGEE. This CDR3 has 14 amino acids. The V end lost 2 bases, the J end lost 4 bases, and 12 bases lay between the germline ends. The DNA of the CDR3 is TGTGCCAGCAGCGTGAGGAGTTCAGCAGAGACCCAGTACTTC. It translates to CASSVRSSAETQYF.

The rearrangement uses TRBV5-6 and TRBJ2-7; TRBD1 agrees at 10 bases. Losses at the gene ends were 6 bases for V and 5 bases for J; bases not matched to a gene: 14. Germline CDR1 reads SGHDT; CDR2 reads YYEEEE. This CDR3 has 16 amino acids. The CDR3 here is CASTPRGRTGGNEQYF. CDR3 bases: TGTGCCAGCACCCCGAGGGGGCGGACAGGGGGAAACGAGCAGTACTTC.

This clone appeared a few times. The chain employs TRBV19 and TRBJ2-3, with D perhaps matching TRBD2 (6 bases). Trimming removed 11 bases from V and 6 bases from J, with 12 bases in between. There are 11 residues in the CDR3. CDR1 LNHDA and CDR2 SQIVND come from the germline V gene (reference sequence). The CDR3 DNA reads TGTGCCGCCGGGAGCATCGATACGCAGTATTTT. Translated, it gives CAAGSIDTQYF.

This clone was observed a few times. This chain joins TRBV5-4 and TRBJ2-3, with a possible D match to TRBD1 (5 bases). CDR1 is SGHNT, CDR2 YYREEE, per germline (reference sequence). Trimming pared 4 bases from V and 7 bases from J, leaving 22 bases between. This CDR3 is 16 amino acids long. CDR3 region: CASSQPSVGQGHTQYF. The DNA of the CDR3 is TGTGCCAGCAGCCAACCGAGCGTGGGGCAAGGGCATACGCAGTATTTT.

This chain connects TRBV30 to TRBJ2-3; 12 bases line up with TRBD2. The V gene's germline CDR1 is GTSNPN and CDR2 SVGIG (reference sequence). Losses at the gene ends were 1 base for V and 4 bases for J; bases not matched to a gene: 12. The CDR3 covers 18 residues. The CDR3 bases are TGTGCCTGGAGTGCCCCAGGACTAGCGGGAAGTGGTGCAGATACGCAGTATTTT. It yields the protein CAWSAPGLAGSGADTQYF.

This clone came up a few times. CDR3: CASSSPGGGSGNTIYF. CDR3 coding DNA: TGTGCCAGCAGTTCCCCCGGGGGAGGATCTGGAAACACCATATATTTT. The chain employs TRBV28 and TRBJ1-3, with a possible D match to TRBD1 (5 bases). CDR1 MDHEN and CDR2 SYDVKM come from the germline V gene. The V end lost 4 bases, the J end lost 1 base, and 14 bases lay between the germline ends. The CDR3 consists of 16 residues.

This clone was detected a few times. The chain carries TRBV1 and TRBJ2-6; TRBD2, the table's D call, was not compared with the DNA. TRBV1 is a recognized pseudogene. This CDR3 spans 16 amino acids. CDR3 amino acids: CTSSQEGDPGANVLTF. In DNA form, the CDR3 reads TGCACCAGCAGCCAAGAGGGAGACCCTGGGGCCAACGTCCTGACTTTC.

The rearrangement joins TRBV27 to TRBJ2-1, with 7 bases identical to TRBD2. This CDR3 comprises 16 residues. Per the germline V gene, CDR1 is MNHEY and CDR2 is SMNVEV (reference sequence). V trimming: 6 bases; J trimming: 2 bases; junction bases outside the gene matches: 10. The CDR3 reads CASRIPSGPTYNEQFF. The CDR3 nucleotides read TGTGCCAGCAGGATTCCTAGCGGTCCAACCTACAATGAGCAGTTCTTC.

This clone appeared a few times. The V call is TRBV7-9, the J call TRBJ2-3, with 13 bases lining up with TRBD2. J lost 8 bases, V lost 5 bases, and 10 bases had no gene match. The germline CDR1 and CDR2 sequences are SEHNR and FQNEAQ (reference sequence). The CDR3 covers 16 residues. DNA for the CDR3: TGTGCCAGCAGCCCCTGGACTAGCGGGAGCGAGGGTACGCAGTATTTT. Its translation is CASSPWTSGSEGTQYF.

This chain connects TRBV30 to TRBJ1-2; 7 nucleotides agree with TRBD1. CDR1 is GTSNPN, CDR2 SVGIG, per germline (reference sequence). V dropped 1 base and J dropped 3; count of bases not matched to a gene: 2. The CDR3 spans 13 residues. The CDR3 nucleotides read TGTGCCTGGAGTGACAGGGGCGACTATGGCTACACCTTC. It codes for CAWSDRGDYGYTF.

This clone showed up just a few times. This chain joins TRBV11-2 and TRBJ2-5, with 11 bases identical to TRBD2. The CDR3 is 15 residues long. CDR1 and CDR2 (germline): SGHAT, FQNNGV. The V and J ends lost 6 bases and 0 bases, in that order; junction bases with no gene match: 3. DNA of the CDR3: TGTGCCAGCAGGAGACTAGCGGGGTACCAAGAGACCCAGTACTTC. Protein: CASRRLAGYQETQYF.

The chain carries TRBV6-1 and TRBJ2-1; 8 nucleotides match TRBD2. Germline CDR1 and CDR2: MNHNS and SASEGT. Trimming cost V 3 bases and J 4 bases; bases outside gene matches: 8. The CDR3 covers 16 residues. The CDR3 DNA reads TGTGCCAGCAGTGAGGAGGCGGGGGGACTTTACAATGAGCAGTTCTTC. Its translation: CASSEEAGGLYNEQFF.

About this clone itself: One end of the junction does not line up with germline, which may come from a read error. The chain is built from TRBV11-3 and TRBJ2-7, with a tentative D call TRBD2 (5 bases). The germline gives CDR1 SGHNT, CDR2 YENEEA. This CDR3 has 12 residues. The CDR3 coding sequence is TGTGCCAGCAGCCAGCCCGAGGGTCTGGTTCACTTC. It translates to CASSQPEGLVHF.

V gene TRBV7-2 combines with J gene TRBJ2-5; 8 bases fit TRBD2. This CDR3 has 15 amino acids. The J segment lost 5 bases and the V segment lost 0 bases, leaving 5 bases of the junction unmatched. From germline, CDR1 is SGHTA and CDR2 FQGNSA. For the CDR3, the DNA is TGTGCCAGCAGCTTAGCGGGGGCTAGCGGGGAGACCCAGTACTTC. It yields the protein CASSLAGASGETQYF.

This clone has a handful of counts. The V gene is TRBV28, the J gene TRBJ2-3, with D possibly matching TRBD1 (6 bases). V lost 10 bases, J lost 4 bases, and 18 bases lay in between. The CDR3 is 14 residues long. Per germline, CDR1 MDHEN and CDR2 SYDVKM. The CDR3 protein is CATRKGPGADTQYF. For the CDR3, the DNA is TGTGCCACCAGAAAGGGGCCAGGGGCAGATACGCAGTATTTT.

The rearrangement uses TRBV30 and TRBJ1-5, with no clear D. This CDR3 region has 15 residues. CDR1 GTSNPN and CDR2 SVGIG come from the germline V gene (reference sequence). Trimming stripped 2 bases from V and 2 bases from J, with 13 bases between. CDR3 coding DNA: TGTGCCTGGAGTCGGGCGGCTGCTGGCAATCAGCCCCAGCATTTT. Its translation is CAWSRAAAGNQPQHF.

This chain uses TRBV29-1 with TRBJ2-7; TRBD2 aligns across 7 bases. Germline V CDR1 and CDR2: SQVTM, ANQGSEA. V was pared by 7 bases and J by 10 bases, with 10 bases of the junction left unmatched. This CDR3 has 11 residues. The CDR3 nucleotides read TGCAGCGGGGCGGGGGAGGCCCTCCAGTACTTC. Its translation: CSGAGEALQYF.

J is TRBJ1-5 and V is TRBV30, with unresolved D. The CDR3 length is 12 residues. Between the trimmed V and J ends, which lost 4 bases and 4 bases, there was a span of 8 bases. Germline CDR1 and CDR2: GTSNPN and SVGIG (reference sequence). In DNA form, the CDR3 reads TGTGCCTGGAAAGAGAAAAATCAGCCCCAGCATTTT. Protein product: CAWKEKNQPQHF.

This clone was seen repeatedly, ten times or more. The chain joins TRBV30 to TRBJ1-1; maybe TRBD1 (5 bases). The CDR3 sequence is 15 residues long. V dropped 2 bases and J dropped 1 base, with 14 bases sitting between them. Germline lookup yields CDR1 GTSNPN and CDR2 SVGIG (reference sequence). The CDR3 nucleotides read TGTGCCTGGAGTTATCCGGGACTCCGGAACACTGAAGCTTTCTTT. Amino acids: CAWSYPGLRNTEAFF.

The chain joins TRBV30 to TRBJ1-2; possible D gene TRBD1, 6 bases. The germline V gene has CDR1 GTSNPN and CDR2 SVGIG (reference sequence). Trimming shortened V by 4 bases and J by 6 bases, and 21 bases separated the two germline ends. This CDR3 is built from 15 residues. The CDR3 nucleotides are TGTGCCTGGATACGAACCGGGACATTAAATCATGGCTACACCTTC. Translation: CAWIRTGTLNHGYTF.

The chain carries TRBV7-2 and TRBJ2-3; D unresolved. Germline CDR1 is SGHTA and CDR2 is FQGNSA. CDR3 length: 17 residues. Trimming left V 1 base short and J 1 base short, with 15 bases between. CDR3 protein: CASSLGVGPQGTDTQYF. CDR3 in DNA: TGTGCCAGCAGCTTAGGGGTCGGTCCCCAAGGCACAGATACGCAGTATTTT.